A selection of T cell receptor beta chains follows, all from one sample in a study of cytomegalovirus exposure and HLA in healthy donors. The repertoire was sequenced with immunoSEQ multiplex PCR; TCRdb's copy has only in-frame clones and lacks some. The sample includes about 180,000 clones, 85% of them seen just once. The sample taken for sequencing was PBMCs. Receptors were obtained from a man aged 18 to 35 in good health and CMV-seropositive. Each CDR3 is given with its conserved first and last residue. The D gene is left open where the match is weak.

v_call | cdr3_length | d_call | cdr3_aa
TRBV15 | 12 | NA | CATSRANNEQFF
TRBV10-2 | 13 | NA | CASSDQTGSEAFF
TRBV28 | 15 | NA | CASSLESGTNEKLFF
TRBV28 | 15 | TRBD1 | CASSFGQGAGDTQYF
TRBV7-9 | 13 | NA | CASSPPVTDTQYF
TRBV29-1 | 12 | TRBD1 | CSVGGGGYEQFF
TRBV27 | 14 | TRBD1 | CASSLGQGNTEAFF
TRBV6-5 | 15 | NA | CASSYSRPGTYEQYF
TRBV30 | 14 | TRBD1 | CAGARTGKAPGYTF
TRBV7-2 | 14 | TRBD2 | CASSWTSGNYEQYF